The present TCR beta chain was sequenced within a study of Ad26.COV2.S vaccination and SARS-CoV-2 variants. General study findings and limits: After vaccination, substantial breadth of spike-specific CD8+ and CD4+ responses was reported.

The treatment here: over 15 received Ad26.COV2.S at low or high dose, single or two shots; roughly five received placebo; per-sample allocation not given. Sampling was performed 63 days after the first vaccine or placebo injection. A Boston adult aged 18-55 years was the donor. Clones were read by immunoSEQ multiplex PCR, and TCRdb kept only the in-frame ones, dropping some. Here the sample spans over 450,000 clones, 80% to 90% being singletons. CDR1 is LNHDA and CDR2 is SQIVND in the germline V gene (reference sequence). The CDR3 spans 13 residues. The V gene lost 7 bases and the J gene lost 2 bases, with 8 bases spanning the gap. This clone was detected only once. As yet, its antigen is unknown.

The specimen was peripheral blood, collected in a trial of Ad26.COV2.S vaccine versus placebo. The chain recombines TRBV19 with TRBJ2-2; D unresolved. The receptor was derived from a person aged 18-65 years who received the Ad26.COV2.S COVID-19 vaccine or a placebo. The CDR3 spells CASTDRNTGELFF. Written as DNA, the CDR3 is TGTGCCAGTACTGACCGCAACACCGGGGAGCTGTTTTTT.